This T cell receptor beta chain was captured by sequencing in a study of human T cells and chemical hapten exposure. Study-wide results and caveats: Counts of TCRs above 1 in 1000 frequency stayed unchanged with DPC sensitization.

The total RNA was obtained from whole blood that was not fractionated. What the library attached to individual cDNA molecules were unique molecular identifiers. Original analysis: Sample TCR counts, which ranged from roughly 20,000 to 690,600, had a median of 95,638. TCRdb passed the 5' RACE reads through MiXCR, listing each CDR3 protein once. V and J calls and clone size were set by TCRdb, not the authors. The sample yields tens of thousands of distinct CDR3 sequences, more than 15% seen once. This clonotype was seen many times. Its antigen remains unknown. This clonotype originated in a female donor in good health.

CDR3 DNA sequence: TGTGCCAGCAGTCGGTCGGGGAACACTGAAGCTTTCTTT. Its translation: CASSRSGNTEAFF. The V and J genes are TRBV6-4 and TRBJ1-1, with unresolved D. V lost 5 bases and J lost 1, with 8 bases in between. The CDR3 runs to 13 residues. The germline gives CDR1 MRHNA, CDR2 SNTAGT.